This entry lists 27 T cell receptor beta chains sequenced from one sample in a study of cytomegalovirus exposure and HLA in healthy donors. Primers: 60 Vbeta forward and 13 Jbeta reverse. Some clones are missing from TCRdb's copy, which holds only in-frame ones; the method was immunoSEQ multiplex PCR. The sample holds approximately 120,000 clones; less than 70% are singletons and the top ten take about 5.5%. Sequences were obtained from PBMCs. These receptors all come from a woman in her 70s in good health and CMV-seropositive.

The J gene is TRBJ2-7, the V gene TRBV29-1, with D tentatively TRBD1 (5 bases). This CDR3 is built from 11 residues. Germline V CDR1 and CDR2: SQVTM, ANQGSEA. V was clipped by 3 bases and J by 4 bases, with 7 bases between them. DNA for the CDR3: TGCAGCGTTGATAAGGGGTACGAGCAGTACTTC. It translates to CSVDKGYEQYF.

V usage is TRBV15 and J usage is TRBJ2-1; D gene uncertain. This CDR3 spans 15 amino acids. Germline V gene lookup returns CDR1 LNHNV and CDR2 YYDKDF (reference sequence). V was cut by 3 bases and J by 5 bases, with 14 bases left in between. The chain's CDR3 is CATSSDLAFNNEQFF. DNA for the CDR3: TGTGCCACCAGCAGTGATCTGGCCTTTAACAATGAGCAGTTCTTC.

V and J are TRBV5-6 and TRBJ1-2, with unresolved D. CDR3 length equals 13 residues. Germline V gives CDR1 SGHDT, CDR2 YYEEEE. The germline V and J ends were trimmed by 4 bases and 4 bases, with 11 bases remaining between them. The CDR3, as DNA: TGTGCCAGCAGCCCCCGGGAGAGCTATGGCTACACCTTC. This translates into CASSPRESYGYTF.

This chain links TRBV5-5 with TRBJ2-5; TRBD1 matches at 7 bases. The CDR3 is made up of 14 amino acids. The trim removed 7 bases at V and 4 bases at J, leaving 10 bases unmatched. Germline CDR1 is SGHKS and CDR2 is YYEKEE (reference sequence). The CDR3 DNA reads TGTGCCAGCTCATTTCACAGGGGCGGAGAGACCCAGTACTTC. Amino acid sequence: CASSFHRGGETQYF. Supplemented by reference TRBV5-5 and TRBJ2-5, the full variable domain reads DAGVTQSPTHLIKTRGQQVTLRCSPISGHKSVSWYQQVLGQGPQFIFQYYEKEERGRGNFPDRFSARQFPNYSSELNVNALLLGDSALYLCASSFHRGGETQYFGPGTRLLVL.

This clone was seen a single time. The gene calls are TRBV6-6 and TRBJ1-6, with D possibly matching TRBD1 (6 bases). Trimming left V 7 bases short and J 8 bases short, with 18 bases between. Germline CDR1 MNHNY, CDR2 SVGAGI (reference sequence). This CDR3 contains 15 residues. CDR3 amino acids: CASKPRGAGHSPLHF. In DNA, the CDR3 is TGTGCCAGCAAACCACGGGGGGCGGGTCATTCACCCCTCCACTTT.

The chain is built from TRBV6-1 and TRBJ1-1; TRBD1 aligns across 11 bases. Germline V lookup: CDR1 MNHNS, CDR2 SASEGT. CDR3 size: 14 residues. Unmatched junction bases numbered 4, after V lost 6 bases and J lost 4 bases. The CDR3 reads CASRRGTGGTEAFF. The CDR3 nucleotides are TGTGCCAGCAGGAGGGGGACAGGGGGCACTGAAGCTTTCTTT.

CDR3 sequence reads: CASSPRDSSYNEQFF. In DNA, the CDR3 is TGTGCCAGCAGCCCCCGAGACAGCTCCTACAATGAGCAGTTCTTC. V gene TRBV7-3 combines with J gene TRBJ2-1; TRBD1 might be the D (5 bases). The germline V gene encodes CDR1 SGHTA and CDR2 FQGTGA. V lost 5 bases, J lost 0 bases, and 11 bases lay in between. There are 15 residues in the CDR3.

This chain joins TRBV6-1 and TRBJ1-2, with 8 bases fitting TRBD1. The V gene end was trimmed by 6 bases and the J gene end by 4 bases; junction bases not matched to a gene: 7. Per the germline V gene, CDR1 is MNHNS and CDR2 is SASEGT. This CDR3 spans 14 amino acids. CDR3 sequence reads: CASSLGQGSYGYTF. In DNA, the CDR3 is TGTGCCAGCAGCCTTGGACAGGGCAGCTATGGCTACACCTTC.

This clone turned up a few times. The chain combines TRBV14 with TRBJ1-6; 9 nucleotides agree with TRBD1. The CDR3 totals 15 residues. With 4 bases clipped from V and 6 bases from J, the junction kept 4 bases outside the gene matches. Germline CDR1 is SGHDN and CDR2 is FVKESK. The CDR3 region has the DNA TGTGCCAGCAGCCGAGGGACAGGGTTTAATTCACCCCTCCACTTT. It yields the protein CASSRGTGFNSPLHF.

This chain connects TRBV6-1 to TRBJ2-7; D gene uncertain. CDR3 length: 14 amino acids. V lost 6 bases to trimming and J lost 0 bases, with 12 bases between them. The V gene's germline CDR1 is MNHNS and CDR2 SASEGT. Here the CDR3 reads CASSFDWSSYEQYF. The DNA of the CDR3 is TGTGCCAGCAGCTTTGACTGGAGCTCCTACGAGCAGTACTTC.

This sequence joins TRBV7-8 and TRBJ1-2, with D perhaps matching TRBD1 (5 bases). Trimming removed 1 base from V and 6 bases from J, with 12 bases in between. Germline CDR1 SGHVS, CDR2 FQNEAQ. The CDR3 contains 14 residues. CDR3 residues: CASSLGVAGHGYTF. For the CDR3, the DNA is TGTGCCAGCAGCTTAGGAGTGGCAGGGCATGGCTACACCTTC.

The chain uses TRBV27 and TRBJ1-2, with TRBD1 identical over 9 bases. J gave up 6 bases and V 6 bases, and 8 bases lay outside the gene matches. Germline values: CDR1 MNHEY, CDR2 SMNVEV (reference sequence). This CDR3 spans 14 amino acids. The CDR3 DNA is TGTGCCAGCAGCCTCCGGGACAGGGTGAATGGCTACACCTTC. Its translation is CASSLRDRVNGYTF.

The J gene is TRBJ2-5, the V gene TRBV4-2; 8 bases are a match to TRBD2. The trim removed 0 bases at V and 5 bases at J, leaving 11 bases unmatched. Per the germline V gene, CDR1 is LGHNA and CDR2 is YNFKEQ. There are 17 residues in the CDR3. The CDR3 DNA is TGTGCCAGCAGCCAAGATCCCCCGGGGGGGCCTGTGGAGACCCAGTACTTC. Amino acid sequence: CASSQDPPGGPVETQYF.

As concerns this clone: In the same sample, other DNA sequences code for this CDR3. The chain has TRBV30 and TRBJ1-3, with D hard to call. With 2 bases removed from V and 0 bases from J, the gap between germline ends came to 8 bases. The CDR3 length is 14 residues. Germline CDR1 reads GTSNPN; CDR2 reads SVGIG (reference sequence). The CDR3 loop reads CAWSSGSSGNTIYF. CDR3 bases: TGTGCCTGGAGTTCCGGGAGCTCTGGAAACACCATATATTTT.

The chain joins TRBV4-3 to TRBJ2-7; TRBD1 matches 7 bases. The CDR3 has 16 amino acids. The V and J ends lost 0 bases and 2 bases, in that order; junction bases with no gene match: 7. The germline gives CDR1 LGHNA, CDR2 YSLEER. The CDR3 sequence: CASSQDAGGVAYEQYF. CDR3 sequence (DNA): TGCGCCAGCAGCCAAGACGCAGGGGGTGTTGCCTACGAGCAGTACTTC.

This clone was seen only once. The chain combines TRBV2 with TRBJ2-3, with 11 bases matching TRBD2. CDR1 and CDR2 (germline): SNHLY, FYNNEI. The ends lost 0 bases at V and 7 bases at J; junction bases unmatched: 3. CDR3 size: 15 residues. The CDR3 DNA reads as TGTGCCAGCAGTGAAGCAGGGACTAGCGGTAATACGCAGTATTTT. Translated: CASSEAGTSGNTQYF.

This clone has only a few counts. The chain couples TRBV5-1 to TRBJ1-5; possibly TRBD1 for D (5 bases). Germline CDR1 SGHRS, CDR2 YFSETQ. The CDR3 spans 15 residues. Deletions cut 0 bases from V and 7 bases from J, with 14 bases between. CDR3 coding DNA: TGCGCCAGCAGCTTGGCCGGGGGGAGGGAGCAGCCCCAGCATTTT. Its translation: CASSLAGGREQPQHF.

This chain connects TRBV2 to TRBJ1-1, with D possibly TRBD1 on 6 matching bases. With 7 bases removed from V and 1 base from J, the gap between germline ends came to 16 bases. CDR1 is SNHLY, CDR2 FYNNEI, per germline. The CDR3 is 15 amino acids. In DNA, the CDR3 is TGTGCCAGCACCAGAGAGGGACATACGAACACTGAAGCTTTCTTT. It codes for CASTREGHTNTEAFF.

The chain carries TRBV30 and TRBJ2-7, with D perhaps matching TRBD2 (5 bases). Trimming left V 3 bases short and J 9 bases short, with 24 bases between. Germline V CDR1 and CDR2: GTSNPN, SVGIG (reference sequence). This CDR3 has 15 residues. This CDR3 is CAWSGLEETSTGQYF. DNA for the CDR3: TGTGCCTGGAGCGGACTGGAAGAAACTTCTACGGGGCAGTACTTC.

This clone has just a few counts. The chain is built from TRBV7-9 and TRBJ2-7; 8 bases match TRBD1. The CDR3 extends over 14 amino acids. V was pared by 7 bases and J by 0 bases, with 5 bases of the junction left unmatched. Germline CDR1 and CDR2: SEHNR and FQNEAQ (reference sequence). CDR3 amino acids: CASMSGGASYEQYF. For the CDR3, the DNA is TGTGCCAGCATGTCAGGGGGCGCCTCCTACGAGCAGTACTTC.

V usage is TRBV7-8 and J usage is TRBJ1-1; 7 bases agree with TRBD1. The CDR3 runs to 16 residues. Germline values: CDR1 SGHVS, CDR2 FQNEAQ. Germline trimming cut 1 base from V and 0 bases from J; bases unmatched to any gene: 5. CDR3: CASSLEPGQLNTEAFF. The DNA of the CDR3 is TGTGCCAGCAGCTTAGAACCGGGACAGTTGAACACTGAAGCTTTCTTT.

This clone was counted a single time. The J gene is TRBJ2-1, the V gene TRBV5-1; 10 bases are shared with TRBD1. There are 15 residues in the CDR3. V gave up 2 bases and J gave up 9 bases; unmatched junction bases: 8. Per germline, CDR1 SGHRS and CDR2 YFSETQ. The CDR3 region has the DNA TGCGCCAGCAGCTTCACCGGGACAGGGGTCAGTGAGCAGTTCTTC. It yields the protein CASSFTGTGVSEQFF.

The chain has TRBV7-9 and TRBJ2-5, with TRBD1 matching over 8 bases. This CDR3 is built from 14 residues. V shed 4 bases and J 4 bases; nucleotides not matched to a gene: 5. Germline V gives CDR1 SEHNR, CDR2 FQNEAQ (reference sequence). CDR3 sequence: CASSSQGARETQYF. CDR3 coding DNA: TGTGCCAGCAGCTCTCAGGGGGCTCGAGAGACCCAGTACTTC.

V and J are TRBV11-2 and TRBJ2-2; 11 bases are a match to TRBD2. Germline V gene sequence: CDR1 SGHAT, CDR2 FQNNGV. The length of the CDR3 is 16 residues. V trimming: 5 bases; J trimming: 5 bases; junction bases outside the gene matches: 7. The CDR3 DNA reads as TGTGCCAGCAGCCTACTAGCGGGGGCTACTACCGGGGAGCTGTTTTTT. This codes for CASSLLAGATTGELFF.

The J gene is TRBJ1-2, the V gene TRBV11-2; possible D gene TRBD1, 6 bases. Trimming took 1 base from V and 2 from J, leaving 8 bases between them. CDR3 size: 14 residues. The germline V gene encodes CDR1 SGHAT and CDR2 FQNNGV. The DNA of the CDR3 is TGTGCCAGCAGCTTAGTCCAGGGGAACTATGGCTACACCTTC. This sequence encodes CASSLVQGNYGYTF.

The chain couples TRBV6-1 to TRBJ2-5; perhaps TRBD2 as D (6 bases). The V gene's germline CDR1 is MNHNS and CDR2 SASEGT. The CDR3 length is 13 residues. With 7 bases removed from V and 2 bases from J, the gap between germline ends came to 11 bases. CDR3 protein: CASIFGGQETQYF. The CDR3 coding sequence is TGTGCCAGCATATTCGGGGGACAAGAGACCCAGTACTTC.

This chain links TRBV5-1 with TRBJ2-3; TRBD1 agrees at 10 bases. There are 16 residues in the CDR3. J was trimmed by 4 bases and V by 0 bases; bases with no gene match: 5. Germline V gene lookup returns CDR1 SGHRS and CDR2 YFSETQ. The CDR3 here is CASSLAGDRGSDTQYF. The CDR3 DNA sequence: TGCGCCAGCAGCTTGGCCGGGGACAGGGGATCAGATACGCAGTATTTT.